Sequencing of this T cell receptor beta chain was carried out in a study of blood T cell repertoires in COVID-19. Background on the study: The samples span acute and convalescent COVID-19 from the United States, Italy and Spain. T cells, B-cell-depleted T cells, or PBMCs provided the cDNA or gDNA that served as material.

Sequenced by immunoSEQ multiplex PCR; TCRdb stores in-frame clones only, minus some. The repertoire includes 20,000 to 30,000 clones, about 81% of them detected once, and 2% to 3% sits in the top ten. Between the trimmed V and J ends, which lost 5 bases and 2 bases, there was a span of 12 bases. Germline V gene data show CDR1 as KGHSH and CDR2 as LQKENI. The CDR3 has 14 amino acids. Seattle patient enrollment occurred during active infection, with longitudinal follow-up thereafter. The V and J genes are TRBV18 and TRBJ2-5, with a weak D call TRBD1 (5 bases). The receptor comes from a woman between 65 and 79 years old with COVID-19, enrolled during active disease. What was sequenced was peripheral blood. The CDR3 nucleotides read TGTGCCAGCTCATACGACAGTTCTCAAGAGACCCAGTACTTC. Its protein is CASSYDSSQETQYF.